The present entry profiles one TCR beta chain with its context. Its antigen specificity is not known. The sample holds no much larger clone one base away, and base qualities are not on file. The source of the sample is a study of control samples from healthy donors and cancer patients (TCRdb year 2020). The CDR3 starts with the cysteine, ends with the phenylalanine, and has 14 residues. The DNA shown is the 42-base CDR3, in frame from base 1. From the germline V gene (reference sequence), CDR1 is MNHEY and CDR2 is SMNVEV. V has 4 bases trimmed and J has 3 bases trimmed; junction bases matching no gene number 3. Libraries were constructed by the immunoSEQ multiplex PCR assay. In its TCRdb copy, this immuneACCESS table keeps in-frame sequences only and misses some clones. Where compared with another copy, unresolved V genes explain less than half of these, and the others have no known cause. In this sample the table shows about 130,000 clones, 90% of which occur a single time. Clones ranked in the top ten supply around 2.5% of the sample.

The sequence came from a man aged 35 to 55 in good health. The chain links TRBV27 with TRBJ2-7, with TRBD2 matching 10 junction bases. The sequenced sample was blood. For the CDR3, the sequence is CASSSQRGGYEQYF. Here is the DNA: TGTGCCAGCAGTTCTCAGCGGGGGGGCTACGAGCAGTACTTC.